This T cell receptor (beta chain) was recorded in a study of Ad26.COV2.S vaccination and SARS-CoV-2 variants. Whole-study context: Donor participated within the Ad26.COV2.S arm of the COV1001 trial. Ad26.COV2.S was injected intramuscularly once or twice, 56 days apart.

Trimming removed 4 bases from V and 2 bases from J, with 15 bases in between. The CDR3 covers 15 residues. CDR1 SGHRS and CDR2 YFSETQ come from the germline V gene. Clones were read by immunoSEQ multiplex PCR, and TCRdb kept only the in-frame ones, dropping some. Among more than 300,000 clones listed, 75% to 90% were seen once. The treatment is: 15 to 20 received Ad26.COV2.S at low or high dose, single or two shots; several received placebo; per-sample allocation not given. The study sampled participants on day 63 after the first vaccine or placebo injection. V usage is TRBV5-1 and J usage is TRBJ2-5; a possible D gene is TRBD2 (6 bases). The sequence was obtained from a person aged 18 to 59 who received the Ad26.COV2.S COVID-19 vaccine or a placebo. Sequencing used peripheral blood, obtained in a trial of Ad26.COV2.S vaccine versus placebo. CDR3 in amino acids: CASSDQPGRQETQYF. The CDR3 DNA is TGCGCCAGCAGCGACCAACCGGGGAGGCAAGAGACCCAGTACTTC.